This T cell receptor (beta chain) was captured in a study of cytomegalovirus exposure and HLA in healthy donors. Whole-study findings and limits: Being productive about 87% or about 30% of the time was typical of most TCR beta V segments in an earlier analysis. TCR beta V- and J-gene trimming was later associated with a missense DCLRE1C variant. Judged likely to be a sequencing artifact was a cluster of highly shared sequence variants.

Details on this clone: As yet, its antigen is unknown.

A multiplex PCR was run with 60 Vbeta primers and 13 Jbeta primers. In the original workflow: Around 80 million unique TCR beta chains, around 11 million of them shared, were counted by a later analysis. TCRdb's copy holds only in-frame clones and misses some; the assay was immunoSEQ multiplex PCR. V and J calls and clone size are as listed in that table; D and trimming were resolved from the DNA. Of roughly 160,000 clones listed, approximately 73% are singletons. This TCR was recovered from a woman aged 18-29 years in good health and CMV-seropositive. Specimen: PBMCs.

CDR3 DNA sequence: TGTGCCAGCAGCCCCTACGGTGGTGCAGATACGCAGTATTTT. Protein product: CASSPYGGADTQYF. The chain combines TRBV6-6 with TRBJ2-3; D gene unclear. Deletions cut 6 bases from V and 4 bases from J, with 14 bases between. The germline V gene has CDR1 MNHNY and CDR2 SVGAGI (reference sequence). CDR3 size: 14 residues.